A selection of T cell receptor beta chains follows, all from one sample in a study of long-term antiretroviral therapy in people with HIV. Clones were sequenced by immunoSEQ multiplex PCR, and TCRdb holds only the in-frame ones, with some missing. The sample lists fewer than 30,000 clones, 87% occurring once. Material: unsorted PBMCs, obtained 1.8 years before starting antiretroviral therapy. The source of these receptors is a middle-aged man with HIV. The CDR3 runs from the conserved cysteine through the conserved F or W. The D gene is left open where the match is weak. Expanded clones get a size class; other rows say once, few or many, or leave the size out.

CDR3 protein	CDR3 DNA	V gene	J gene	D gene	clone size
CATTAPHLLRETQYF	TGTGCCACCACTGCCCCGCATCTCCTTAGGGAGACCCAGTACTTC	TRBV15	TRBJ2-5	.	.
CATKGRGQEGVIRDSPLHF	TGTGCCACCAAAGGGCGCGGCCAGGAGGGAGTTATTCGGGATTCACCCCTCCACTTT	TRBV19	TRBJ1-6	.	.
CASTPSRTDTIYF	TGTGCCAGCACCCCCAGTAGGACAGACACCATATATTTT	TRBV7-2	TRBJ1-3	.	.
CASSLYGPGTEAFF	TGTGCCAGCAGTTTGTACGGGCCGGGCACTGAAGCTTTCTTT	TRBV27	TRBJ1-1	.	.
CASSLYLGSYEQYF	TGTGCCAGCAGTTTATATCTAGGCAGCTACGAGCAGTACTTC	TRBV28	TRBJ2-7	.	.
CASSPPIPGGNTGELFF	TGTGCCAGCTCACCACCCATCCCAGGGGGCAACACCGGGGAGCTGTTTTTT	TRBV18	TRBJ2-2	TRBD1	.
CASSLRGGVGNTEAFF	TGTGCCAGCAGCTTGAGGGGGGGCGTGGGGAACACTGAAGCTTTCTTT	TRBV5-6	TRBJ1-1	.	.
CASSHRQGARYGYTF	TGCGCCAGCAGCCACAGACAGGGGGCTCGCTATGGCTACACCTTC	TRBV4-1	TRBJ1-2	TRBD1	.
CASRAGLGTQYF	TGTGCCAGCAGAGCAGGGTTGGGGACCCAGTACTTC	TRBV6-5	TRBJ2-5	.	.
CASSPTRGPRETQYF	TGTGCCAGCAGTCCCACTCGGGGGCCGCGGGAGACCCAGTACTTC	TRBV6-5	TRBJ2-5	.	.
CASSLRQSQETQYF	TGTGCCAGCAGCCTTCGACAGTCCCAAGAGACCCAGTACTTC	TRBV5-4	TRBJ2-5	.	.
CASSLGLDRPLWEQYF	TGTGCCAGCAGCTTGGGGTTGGACAGACCCCTTTGGGAGCAGTACTTC	TRBV5-4	TRBJ2-7	.	.
CASSDRGETQYF	TGTGCCAGCAGTGACAGGGGCGAGACCCAGTACTTC	TRBV11-3	TRBJ2-5	TRBD1	.
CASSVRRGAAKKLFF	TGTGCCAGCAGTGTCAGGCGGGGGGCAGCAAAAAAACTGTTTTTT	TRBV6-1	TRBJ1-4	.	.
CASRSFQGTYTEAFF	TGTGCCAGCAGGTCCTTTCAGGGGACTTACACTGAAGCTTTCTTT	TRBV25-1	TRBJ1-1	.	.
CAWSTQHWDQGGMDEKLFF	TGTGCCTGGAGTACCCAACATTGGGATCAGGGGGGAATGGATGAAAAACTGTTTTTT	TRBV30	TRBJ1-4	TRBD1	.
CASSPALTYEQYF	TGTGCCAGCTCACCGGCTCTGACCTACGAGCAGTACTTC	TRBV18	TRBJ2-7	.	.
CASSLGGSQETQYF	TGTGCCAGCAGCTTAGGCGGGAGCCAAGAGACCCAGTACTTC	TRBV11-3	TRBJ2-5	TRBD2	once
CASSYNTNTGELFF	TGTGCCAGCAGTTACAATACTAACACCGGGGAGCTGTTTTTT	TRBV6-5	TRBJ2-2	.	.
CASSLAPHTEAFF	TGTGCCAGCAGCTTAGCCCCGCACACTGAAGCTTTCTTT	TRBV7-2	TRBJ1-1	.	.
CASKQILNTEAFF	TGTGCCAGCAAACAGATCCTGAACACTGAAGCTTTCTTT	TRBV7-2	TRBJ1-1	.	few
CAWSVRGYTIYF	TGTGCCTGGAGTGTTAGGGGATACACCATATATTTT	TRBV30	TRBJ1-3	.	.
CASSVWTGDTGELFF	TGTGCCAGCAGCGTCTGGACAGGGGACACCGGGGAGCTGTTTTTT	TRBV5-4	TRBJ2-2	TRBD1	.
CTSSRARLRKTYGYTF	TGCACCAGCAGTCGTGCCCGTTTGCGAAAGACCTATGGCTACACCTTC	TRBV1	TRBJ1-2	.	.
CASSPRTSGAYNEQFF	TGTGCCAGCAGCCCCAGGACTAGCGGGGCCTACAATGAGCAGTTCTTC	TRBV7-9	TRBJ2-1	TRBD2	.
CASSLRTGSEQFF	TGTGCCAGCAGCCTTCGGACAGGGTCTGAGCAGTTCTTC	TRBV11-2	TRBJ2-1	TRBD1	.
CAISDLAGITDTQYF	TGTGCCATCAGTGATTTAGCGGGAATCACAGATACGCAGTATTTT	TRBV10-3	TRBJ2-3	TRBD2	.
CASSQDPLGDEQFF	TGCGCCAGCAGCCAAGATCCTTTGGGTGATGAGCAGTTCTTC	TRBV4-3	TRBJ2-1	.	.
CASSPRTSGRRYNEQFF	TGCGCCAGCAGCCCGAGGACTAGCGGGAGGAGGTACAATGAGCAGTTCTTC	TRBV5-1	TRBJ2-1	TRBD2	.
CASSLEPGRSNEQFF	TGTGCCAGCAGCTTAGAACCCGGACGAAGCAATGAGCAGTTCTTC	TRBV11-2	TRBJ2-1	.	medium-sized
CASSYSRTYQQEYF	TGTGCCAGCAGTTACTCGAGGACCTATCAGCAGGAGTACTTC	TRBV6-5	TRBJ2-7	.	.
CASSRSFGQGRYNEQFF	TGTGCCAGCAGCCGATCCTTCGGGCAGGGGCGTTACAATGAGCAGTTCTTC	TRBV27	TRBJ2-1	.	.
CASSPGLQLGTDTQYF	TGCGCCAGCAGCCCGGGACTCCAGTTAGGCACAGATACGCAGTATTTT	TRBV5-1	TRBJ2-3	.	.
CASSLQGGAGELFF	TGTGCCAGCAGTTTACAGGGAGGGGCCGGGGAGCTGTTTTTT	TRBV6-5	TRBJ2-2	.	.
CASSPLGAAYNEQFF	TGTGCCAGCAGCCCCCTGGGAGCCGCCTACAATGAGCAGTTCTTC	TRBV27	TRBJ2-1	.	.
CASSLANLNAHEQYF	TGTGCCAGCAGTTTAGCTAACTTGAATGCCCACGAGCAGTACTTC	TRBV28	TRBJ2-7	.	.
CASSRTSGGDTYEQYF	TGTGCCAGCAGCAGGACTAGCGGGGGGGACACCTACGAGCAGTACTTC	TRBV5-4	TRBJ2-7	TRBD2	.
CASSLASRGRTEAFF	TGTGCCAGCAGCTTGGCCTCTAGGGGGCGCACTGAAGCTTTCTTT	TRBV5-4	TRBJ1-1	TRBD1	.
CASSNGAPGAEAFF	TGCGCCAGCAGTAACGGGGCACCGGGAGCTGAAGCTTTCTTT	TRBV5-1	TRBJ1-1	.	once
CASRSQGYEQYF	TGTGCCAGCAGGTCCCAGGGCTACGAGCAGTACTTC	TRBV6-5	TRBJ2-7	.	.
CSGTNSYYNEQFF	TGCAGCGGTACTAACAGTTACTACAATGAGCAGTTCTTC	TRBV29-1	TRBJ2-1	.	.
CASSSRSSETQYF	TGTGCCAGCAGCTCACGTTCGTCCGAGACCCAGTACTTC	TRBV7-3	TRBJ2-5	.	.
CASSPREWGSGANVLTF	TGTGCCAGCTCACCACGGGAGTGGGGATCTGGGGCCAACGTCCTGACTTTC	TRBV18	TRBJ2-6	.	.
CAWSRGRGGNQPQHF	TGTGCCTGGAGTCGGGGCCGGGGTGGGAATCAGCCCCAGCATTTT	TRBV30	TRBJ1-5	.	.
CASSEAMETEAFF	TGTGCCAGCAGTGAAGCGATGGAGACTGAAGCTTTCTTT	TRBV2	TRBJ1-1	.	.
CASSARTGDNSPLHF	TGTGCCAGCAGCGCCCGGACAGGGGACAATTCACCCCTCCACTTT	TRBV9	TRBJ1-6	TRBD1	once
CASSPSSKGIGHEQYF	TGTGCCAGCAGCCCAAGCTCCAAGGGGATTGGCCACGAGCAGTACTTC	TRBV7-6	TRBJ2-7	.	.
CATRGVAHNEQFF	TGTGCTACCCGGGGGGTGGCCCACAATGAGCAGTTCTTC	TRBV19	TRBJ2-1	TRBD2	few